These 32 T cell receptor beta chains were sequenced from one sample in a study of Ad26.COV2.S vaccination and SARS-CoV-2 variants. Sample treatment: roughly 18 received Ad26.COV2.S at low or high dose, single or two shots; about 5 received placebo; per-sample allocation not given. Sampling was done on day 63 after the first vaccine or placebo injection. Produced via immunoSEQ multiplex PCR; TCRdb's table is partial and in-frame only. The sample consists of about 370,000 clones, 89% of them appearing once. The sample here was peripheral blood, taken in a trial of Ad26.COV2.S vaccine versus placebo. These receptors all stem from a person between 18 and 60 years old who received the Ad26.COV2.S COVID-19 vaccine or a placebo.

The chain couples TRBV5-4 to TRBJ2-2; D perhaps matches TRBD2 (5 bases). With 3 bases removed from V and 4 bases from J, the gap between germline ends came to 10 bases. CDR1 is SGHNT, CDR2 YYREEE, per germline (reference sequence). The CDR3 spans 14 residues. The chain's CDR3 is CASSSTGVTGELFF. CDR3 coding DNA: TGTGCCAGCAGCTCCACCGGGGTCACCGGGGAGCTGTTTTTT.

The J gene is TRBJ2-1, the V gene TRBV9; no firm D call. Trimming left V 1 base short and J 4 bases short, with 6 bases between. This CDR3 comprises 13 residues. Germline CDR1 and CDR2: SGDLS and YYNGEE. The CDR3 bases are TGTGCCAGCAGCGTAAACTGGTACAATGAGCAGTTCTTC. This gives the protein CASSVNWYNEQFF.

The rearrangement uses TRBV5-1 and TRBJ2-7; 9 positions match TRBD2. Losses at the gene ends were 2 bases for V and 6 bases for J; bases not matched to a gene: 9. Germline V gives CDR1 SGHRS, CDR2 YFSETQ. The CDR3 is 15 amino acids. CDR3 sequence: CASSFPSGARGEQYF. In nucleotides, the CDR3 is TGCGCCAGCAGCTTTCCTAGCGGGGCCCGGGGCGAGCAGTACTTC.

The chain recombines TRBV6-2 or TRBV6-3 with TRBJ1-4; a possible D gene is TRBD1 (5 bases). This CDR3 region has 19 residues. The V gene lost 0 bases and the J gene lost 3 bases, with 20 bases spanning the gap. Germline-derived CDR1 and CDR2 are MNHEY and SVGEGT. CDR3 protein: CASSYSMGNWGFANEKLFF. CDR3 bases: TGTGCCAGCAGTTACTCGATGGGGAATTGGGGCTTTGCTAATGAAAAACTGTTTTTT.

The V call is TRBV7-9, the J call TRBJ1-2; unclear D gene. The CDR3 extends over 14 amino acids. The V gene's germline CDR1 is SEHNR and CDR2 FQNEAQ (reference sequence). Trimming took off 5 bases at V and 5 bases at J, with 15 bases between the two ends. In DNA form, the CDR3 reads TGTGCCAGCAGCGAACCGGGTACTGGGTATGGCTACACCTTC. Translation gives CASSEPGTGYGYTF.

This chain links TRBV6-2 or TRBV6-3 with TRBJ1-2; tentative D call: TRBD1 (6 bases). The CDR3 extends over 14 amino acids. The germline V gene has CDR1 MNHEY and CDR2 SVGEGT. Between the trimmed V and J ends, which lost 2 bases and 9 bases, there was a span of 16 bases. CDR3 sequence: CASSYIGTTYSYTF. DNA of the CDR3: TGTGCCAGCAGTTACATCGGGACAACTTATAGCTACACCTTC.

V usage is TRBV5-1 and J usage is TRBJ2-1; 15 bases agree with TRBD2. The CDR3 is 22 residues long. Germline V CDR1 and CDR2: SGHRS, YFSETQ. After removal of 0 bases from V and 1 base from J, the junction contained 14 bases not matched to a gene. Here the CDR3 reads CASSLVGGLAGGDQGSYNEQFF. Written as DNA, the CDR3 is TGCGCCAGCAGCTTGGTTGGTGGACTAGCGGGAGGGGACCAAGGGTCCTACAATGAGCAGTTCTTC.

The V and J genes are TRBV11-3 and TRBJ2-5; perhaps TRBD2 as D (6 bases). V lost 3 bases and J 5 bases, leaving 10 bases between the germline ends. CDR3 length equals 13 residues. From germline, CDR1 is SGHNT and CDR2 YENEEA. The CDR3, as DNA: TGTGCCAGCAGCTTGGGCGGGGTGGAGACCCAGTACTTC. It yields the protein CASSLGGVETQYF.

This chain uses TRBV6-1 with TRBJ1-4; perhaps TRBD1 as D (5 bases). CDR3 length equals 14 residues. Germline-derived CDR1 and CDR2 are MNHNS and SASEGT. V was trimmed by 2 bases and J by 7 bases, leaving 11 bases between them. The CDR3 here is CASSEIGGFEKLFF. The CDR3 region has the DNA TGTGCCAGCAGTGAAATCGGGGGTTTTGAAAAACTGTTTTTT.

The CDR3 region is CASSPGGQGFLRETQYF. The CDR3 bases are TGTGCCAGCTCACCAGGGGGACAGGGATTTTTGCGAGAGACCCAGTACTTC. J is TRBJ2-5 and V is TRBV18, with 9 nucleotides matching TRBD1. CDR1 and CDR2 from the germline V gene are KGHSH and LQKENI. The CDR3 is 17 amino acids. The J segment lost 4 bases and the V segment lost 2 bases, leaving 11 bases of the junction unmatched.

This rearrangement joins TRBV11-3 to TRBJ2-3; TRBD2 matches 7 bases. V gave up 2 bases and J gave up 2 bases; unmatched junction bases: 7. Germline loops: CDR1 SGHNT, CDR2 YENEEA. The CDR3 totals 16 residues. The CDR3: CASSLQGAGATDTQYF. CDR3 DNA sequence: TGTGCCAGCAGCTTACAAGGGGCGGGAGCCACAGATACGCAGTATTTT. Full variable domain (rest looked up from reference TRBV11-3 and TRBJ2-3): EAGVVQSPRYKIIEKKQPVAFWCNPISGHNTLYWYLQNLGQGPELLIRYENEEAVDDSQLPKDRFSAERLKGVDSTLKIQPAELGDSAVYLCASSLQGAGATDTQYFGPGTRLTVL.

CDR3 in amino acids: CASSLWGPKHTIYF. Written as DNA, the CDR3 is TGTGCCAGCAGCTTGTGGGGTCCTAAACACACCATATATTTT. This chain uses TRBV5-4 with TRBJ1-3; D not resolved. V lost 1 base and J 8 bases, leaving 13 bases between the germline ends. Germline V lookup: CDR1 SGHNT, CDR2 YYREEE (reference sequence). The length of the CDR3 is 14 residues.

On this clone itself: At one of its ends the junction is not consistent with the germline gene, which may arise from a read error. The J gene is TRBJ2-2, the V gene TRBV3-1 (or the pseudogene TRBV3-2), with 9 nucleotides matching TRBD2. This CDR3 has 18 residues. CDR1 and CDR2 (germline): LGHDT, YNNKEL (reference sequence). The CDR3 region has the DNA TGTGCCAGCAGCGAAGAGCCTAGCGGGAAGTCGAGTGGGGGGGAGCTGTTTTTT. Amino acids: CASSEEPSGKSSGGELFF.

The CDR3 region is CASSSIQGHSYYGYTF. The CDR3 DNA reads TGTGCCAGCAGCTCGATTCAGGGTCACTCCTACTATGGCTACACCTTC. The chain carries TRBV7-9 and TRBJ1-2, with D possibly being TRBD1 (5 bases). The CDR3 sequence is 16 residues long. Trimming shortened V by 4 bases and J by 3 bases, and 18 bases separated the two germline ends. Per germline, CDR1 SEHNR and CDR2 FQNEAQ (reference sequence).

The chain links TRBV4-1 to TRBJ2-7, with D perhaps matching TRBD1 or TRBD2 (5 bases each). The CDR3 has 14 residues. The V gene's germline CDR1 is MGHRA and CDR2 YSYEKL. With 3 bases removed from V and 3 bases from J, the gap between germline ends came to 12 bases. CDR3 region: CASSHTRDGYEQYF. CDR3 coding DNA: TGCGCCAGCAGCCATACCCGGGACGGCTACGAGCAGTACTTC.

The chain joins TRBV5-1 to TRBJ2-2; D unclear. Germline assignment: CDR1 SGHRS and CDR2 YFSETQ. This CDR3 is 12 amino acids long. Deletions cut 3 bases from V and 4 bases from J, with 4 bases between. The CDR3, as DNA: TGCGCCAGCAGCTACCTCACCGGGGAGCTGTTTTTT. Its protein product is CASSYLTGELFF.

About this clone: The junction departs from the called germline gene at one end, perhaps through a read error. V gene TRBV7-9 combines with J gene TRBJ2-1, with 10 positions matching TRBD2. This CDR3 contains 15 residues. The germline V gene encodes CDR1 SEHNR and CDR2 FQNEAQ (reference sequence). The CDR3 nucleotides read TGTGCCAGCAGCCTAGCGGGAGTTCGCTACAATGAGCAGTTCTTC. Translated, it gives CASSLAGVRYNEQFF.

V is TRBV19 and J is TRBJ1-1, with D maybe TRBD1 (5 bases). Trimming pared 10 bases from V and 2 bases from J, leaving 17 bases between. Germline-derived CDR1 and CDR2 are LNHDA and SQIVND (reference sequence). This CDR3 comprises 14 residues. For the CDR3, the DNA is TGTGCCACCCTAGGGCCGGACATTAACACTGAAGCTTTCTTT. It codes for CATLGPDINTEAFF.

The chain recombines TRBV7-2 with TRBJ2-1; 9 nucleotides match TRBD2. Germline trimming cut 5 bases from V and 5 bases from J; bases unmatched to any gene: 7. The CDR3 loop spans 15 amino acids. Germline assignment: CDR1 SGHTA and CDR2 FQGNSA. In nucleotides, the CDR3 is TGTGCCAGCAGCCCAGGACTAGCGAAAAACAATGAGCAGTTCTTC. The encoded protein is CASSPGLAKNNEQFF.

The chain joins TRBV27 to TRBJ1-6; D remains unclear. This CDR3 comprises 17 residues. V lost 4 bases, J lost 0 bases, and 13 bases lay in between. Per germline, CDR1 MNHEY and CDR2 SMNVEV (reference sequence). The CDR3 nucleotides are TGTGCCAGCAGTTACGTCCCACAGAGCTCCTATAATTCACCCCTCCACTTT. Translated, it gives CASSYVPQSSYNSPLHF.

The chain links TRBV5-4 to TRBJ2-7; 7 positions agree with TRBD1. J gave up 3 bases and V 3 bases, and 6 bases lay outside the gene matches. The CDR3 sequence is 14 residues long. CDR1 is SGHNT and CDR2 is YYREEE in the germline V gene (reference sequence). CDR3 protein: CASSSGQNFYEQYF. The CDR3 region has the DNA TGTGCCAGCAGCTCGGGACAGAATTTCTACGAGCAGTACTTC. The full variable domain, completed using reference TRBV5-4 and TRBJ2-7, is ETGVTQSPTHLIKTRGQQVTLRCSSQSGHNTVSWYQQALGQGPQFIFQYYREEENGRGNFPPRFSGLQFPNYSSELNVNALELDDSALYLCASSSGQNFYEQYFGPGTRLTVT.

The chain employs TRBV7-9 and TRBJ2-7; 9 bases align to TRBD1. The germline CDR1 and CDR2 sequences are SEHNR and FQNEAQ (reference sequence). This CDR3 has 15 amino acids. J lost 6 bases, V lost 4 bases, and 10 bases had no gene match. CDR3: CASSSSPGQGLEQYF. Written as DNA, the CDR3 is TGTGCCAGCAGCTCAAGTCCGGGACAGGGTCTCGAGCAGTACTTC. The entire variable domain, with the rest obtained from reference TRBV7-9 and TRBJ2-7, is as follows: DTGVSQNPRHKITKRGQNVTFRCDPISEHNRLYWYRQTLGQGPEFLTYFQNEAQLEKSRLLSDRFSAERPKGSFSTLEIQRTEQGDSAMYLCASSSSPGQGLEQYFGPGTRLTVT.

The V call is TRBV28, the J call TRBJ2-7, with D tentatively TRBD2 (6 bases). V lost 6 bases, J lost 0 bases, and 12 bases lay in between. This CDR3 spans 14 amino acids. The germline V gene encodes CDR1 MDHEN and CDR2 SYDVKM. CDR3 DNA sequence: TGTGCCAGCAGGGGGGGACTTAGCTCCTACGAGCAGTACTTC. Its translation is CASRGGLSSYEQYF.

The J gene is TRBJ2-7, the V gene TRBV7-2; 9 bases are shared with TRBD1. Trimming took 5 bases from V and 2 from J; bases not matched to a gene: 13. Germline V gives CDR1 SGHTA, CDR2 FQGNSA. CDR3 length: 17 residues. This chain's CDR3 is CASSARSGQGVTYEQYF. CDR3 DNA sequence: TGTGCCAGCAGCGCACGGTCGGGACAGGGAGTCACCTACGAGCAGTACTTC.

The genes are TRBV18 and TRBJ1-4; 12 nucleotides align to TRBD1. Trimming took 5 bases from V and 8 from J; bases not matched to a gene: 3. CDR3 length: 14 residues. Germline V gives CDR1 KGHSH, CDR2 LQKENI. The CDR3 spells CASSSGTGGEKLFF. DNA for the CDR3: TGTGCCAGCTCATCCGGGACAGGGGGCGAAAAACTGTTTTTT.

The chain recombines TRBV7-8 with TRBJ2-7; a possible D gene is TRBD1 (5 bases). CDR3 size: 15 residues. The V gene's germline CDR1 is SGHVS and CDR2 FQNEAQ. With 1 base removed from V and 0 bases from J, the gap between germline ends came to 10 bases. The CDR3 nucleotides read TGTGCCAGCAGCTTAGGACAGTCTTTCTCCTACGAGCAGTACTTC. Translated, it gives CASSLGQSFSYEQYF.

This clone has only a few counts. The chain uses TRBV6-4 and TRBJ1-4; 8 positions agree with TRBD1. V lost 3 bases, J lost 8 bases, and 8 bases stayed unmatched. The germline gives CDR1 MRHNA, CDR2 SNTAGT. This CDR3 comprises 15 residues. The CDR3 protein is CASSEGQGVGEKLFF. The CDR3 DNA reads TGTGCCAGCAGTGAAGGACAGGGCGTCGGAGAAAAACTGTTTTTT.

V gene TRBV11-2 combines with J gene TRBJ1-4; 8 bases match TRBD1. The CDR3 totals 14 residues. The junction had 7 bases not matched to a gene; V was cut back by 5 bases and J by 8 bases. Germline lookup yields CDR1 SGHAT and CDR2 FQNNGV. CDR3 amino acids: CASSPQGAREKLFF. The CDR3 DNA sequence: TGTGCCAGCAGCCCCCAGGGGGCAAGGGAAAAACTGTTTTTT.

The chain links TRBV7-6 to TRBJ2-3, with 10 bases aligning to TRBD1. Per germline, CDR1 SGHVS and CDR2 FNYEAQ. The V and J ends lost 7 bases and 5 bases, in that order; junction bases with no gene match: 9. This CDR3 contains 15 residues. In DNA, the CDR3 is TGTGCCAGCACCGAACGCCGGGACAGGGGAGATACGCAGTATTTT. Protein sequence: CASTERRDRGDTQYF.

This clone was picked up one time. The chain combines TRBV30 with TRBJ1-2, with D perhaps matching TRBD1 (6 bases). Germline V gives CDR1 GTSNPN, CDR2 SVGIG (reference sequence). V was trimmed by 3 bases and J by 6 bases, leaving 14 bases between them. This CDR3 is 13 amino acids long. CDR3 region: CAWSHTGRDGYTF. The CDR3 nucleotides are TGTGCCTGGAGCCACACAGGGAGGGATGGCTACACCTTC.

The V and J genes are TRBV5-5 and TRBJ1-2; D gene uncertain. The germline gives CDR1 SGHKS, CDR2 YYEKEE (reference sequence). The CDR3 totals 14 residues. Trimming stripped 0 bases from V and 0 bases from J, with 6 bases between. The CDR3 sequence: CASSLASPNYGYTF. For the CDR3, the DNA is TGTGCCAGCAGCTTGGCTTCGCCTAACTATGGCTACACCTTC.

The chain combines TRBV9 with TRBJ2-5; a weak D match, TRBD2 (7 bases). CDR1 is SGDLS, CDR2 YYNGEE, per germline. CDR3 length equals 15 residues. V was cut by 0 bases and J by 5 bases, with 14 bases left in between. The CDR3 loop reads CASSVGPGGRETQYF. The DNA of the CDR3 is TGTGCCAGCAGCGTAGGTCCGGGGGGCCGGGAGACCCAGTACTTC.